Below, 13 T cell receptor beta chains from the same sample are listed, as sequenced in a study of blood T cell repertoires in COVID-19. This table comes from immunoSEQ multiplex PCR, and its TCRdb copy is limited to in-frame clones, with some not included. The table has about 190,000 clones, roughly nine tenths seen once. Material for sequencing was peripheral blood. These receptors were collected from a man aged 35-49 years with acute or convalescent COVID-19.

CDR3 DNA: TGTGAGTCGCGGGGGGATATCTACGAGCAGTACTTC. Protein product: CESRGDIYEQYF. This chain links TRBV28 with TRBJ2-7; 8 positions match TRBD2. The CDR3 has 12 residues. CDR1 and CDR2 (germline): MDHEN, SYDVKM.

The genes are TRBV4-3 and TRBJ2-5; 8 nucleotides agree with TRBD2. Per germline, CDR1 LGHNA and CDR2 YSLEER. The CDR3 is made up of 15 amino acids. Trimming cost V 3 bases and J 1 base; bases outside gene matches: 4. The DNA for the CDR3 is TGCGCCAGCAGCCAGGTACTAGCGGCCCAAGAGACCCAGTACTTC. Encoded protein: CASSQVLAAQETQYF.

This clone was counted a few times. The chain joins TRBV3-1 (or the pseudogene TRBV3-2) to TRBJ2-7; 7 bases agree with TRBD2. With 3 bases clipped from V and 0 bases from J, the junction kept 5 bases outside the gene matches. The CDR3 is 15 amino acids. Germline V lookup: CDR1 LGHDT, CDR2 YNNKEL (reference sequence). CDR3 sequence (DNA): TGTGCCAGCAGCCACAGCGGGGTTAGCTCCTACGAGCAGTACTTC. Its protein is CASSHSGVSSYEQYF.

The chain employs TRBV5-6 and TRBJ2-2, with D tentatively TRBD1 (5 bases). This CDR3 is 19 amino acids long. The germline V and J ends were trimmed by 3 bases and 1 base, with 22 bases remaining between them. CDR1 and CDR2 from the germline V gene are SGHDT and YYEEEE. CDR3 nucleotides: TGTGCCAGCAGCTCTCGCTTTTTGGGGCCCCTAGAGAACACCGGGGAGCTGTTTTTT. It yields the protein CASSSRFLGPLENTGELFF.

The rearrangement joins TRBV19 to TRBJ1-1; D remains ambiguous. Between the trimmed V and J ends, which lost 6 bases and 4 bases, there was a span of 6 bases. Germline CDR1 reads LNHDA; CDR2 reads SQIVND (reference sequence). This CDR3 is built from 11 residues. The CDR3 bases are TGTGCCAGTAGGGGCCCCACTGAAGCTTTCTTT. As protein: CASRGPTEAFF.

This sequence joins TRBV28 and TRBJ2-3, with 8 bases matching TRBD1. This CDR3 spans 17 amino acids. Germline CDR1 reads MDHEN; CDR2 reads SYDVKM. V lost 3 bases to trimming and J lost 0 bases; unmatched junction nucleotides: 8. The chain's CDR3 is CASSFEPGQASTDTQYF. The DNA for the CDR3 is TGTGCCAGCAGTTTTGAGCCGGGACAGGCTAGCACAGATACGCAGTATTTT.

The chain couples TRBV28 to TRBJ1-1; D remains unclear. V was clipped by 3 bases and J by 7 bases, with 12 bases between them. Per the germline V gene, CDR1 is MDHEN and CDR2 is SYDVKM. This CDR3 spans 13 amino acids. In DNA form, the CDR3 reads TGTGCCAGCAGTTTTAGTGGTTTGAGTGAAGCTTTCTTT. It codes for CASSFSGLSEAFF.

The chain employs TRBV19 and TRBJ1-2; D might be TRBD1 (5 bases). Looked up from germline, CDR1 is LNHDA and CDR2 is SQIVND (reference sequence). The CDR3 runs to 16 residues. V gave up 5 bases and J gave up 8 bases, with 24 bases separating them. CDR3 nucleotide sequence: TGTGCCAGTAGTCATAGGACAAATATATGGCTGAGGGGCTACACCTTC. Protein product: CASSHRTNIWLRGYTF.

The J gene is TRBJ2-4, the V gene TRBV28; the D gene is possibly TRBD1 (6 bases). The germline V gene has CDR1 MDHEN and CDR2 SYDVKM. Trimming took off 5 bases at V and 5 bases at J, with 19 bases between the two ends. CDR3 length equals 16 residues. The CDR3 protein is CASSTESGDGENIQYF. In DNA form, the CDR3 reads TGTGCCAGCAGTACAGAATCAGGGGATGGGGAAAACATTCAGTACTTC.

The V and J genes are TRBV9 and TRBJ1-4; 10 bases align to TRBD1. The V gene's germline CDR1 is SGDLS and CDR2 YYNGEE. CDR3 length: 14 amino acids. J was trimmed by 8 bases and V by 3 bases; bases with no gene match: 4. CDR3 in DNA: TGTGCCAGCAGCGGGACAGGGGGGGACGAAAAACTGTTTTTT. Its translation: CASSGTGGDEKLFF.

The chain couples TRBV4-2 to TRBJ1-5; 7 nucleotides line up with TRBD1. CDR3 size: 18 residues. The germline V gene has CDR1 LGHNA and CDR2 YNFKEQ. The V segment lost 0 bases and the J segment 3 bases; nucleotides outside the gene matches: 11. The CDR3 loop reads CASSQDPPRTGVNQPQHF. Written as DNA, the CDR3 is TGTGCCAGCAGCCAAGATCCCCCCCGGACAGGAGTCAATCAGCCCCAGCATTTT.

The chain carries TRBV5-1 and TRBJ2-1; tentatively, D is TRBD2 (6 bases). CDR1 and CDR2 from the germline V gene are SGHRS and YFSETQ. V lost 0 bases and J 0 bases, leaving 10 bases between the germline ends. The length of the CDR3 is 16 residues. CDR3 DNA: TGCGCCAGCAGCTTGGATGCGGGGACCTCCTACAATGAGCAGTTCTTC. Its translation: CASSLDAGTSYNEQFF. The full variable domain, completed using reference TRBV5-1 and TRBJ2-1, is KAGVTQTPRYLIKTRGQQVTLSCSPISGHRSVSWYQQTPGQGLQFLFEYFSETQRNKGNFPGRFSGRQFSNSRSEMNVSTLELGDSALYLCASSLDAGTSYNEQFFGPGTRLTVL.

The chain is built from TRBV4-2 and TRBJ2-2; D ambiguous. V lost 0 bases and J 5 bases, leaving 7 bases between the germline ends. The CDR3 contains 14 residues. Germline V gene lookup returns CDR1 LGHNA and CDR2 YNFKEQ. CDR3 nucleotide sequence: TGTGCCAGCAGCCAAGATCCGCGAACCGGGGAGCTGTTTTTT. It specifies CASSQDPRTGELFF.